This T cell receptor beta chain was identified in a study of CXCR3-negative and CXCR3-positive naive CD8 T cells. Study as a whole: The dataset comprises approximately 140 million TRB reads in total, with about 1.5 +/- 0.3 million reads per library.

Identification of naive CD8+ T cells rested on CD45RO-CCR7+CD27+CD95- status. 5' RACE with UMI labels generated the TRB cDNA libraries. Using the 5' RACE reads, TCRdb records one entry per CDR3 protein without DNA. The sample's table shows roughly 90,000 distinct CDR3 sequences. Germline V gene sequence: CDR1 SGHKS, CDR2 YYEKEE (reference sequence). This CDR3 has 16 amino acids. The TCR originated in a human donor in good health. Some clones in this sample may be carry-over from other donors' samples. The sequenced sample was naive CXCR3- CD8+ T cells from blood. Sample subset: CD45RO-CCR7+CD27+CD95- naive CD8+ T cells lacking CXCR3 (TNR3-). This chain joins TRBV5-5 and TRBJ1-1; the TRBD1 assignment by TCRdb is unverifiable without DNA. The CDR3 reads CASSYTPGGMNTEAFF.